These T cell receptor beta chains were read from a single sample in a study of OX40 agonist ivuxolimab in advanced cancers. Measured with immunoSEQ multiplex PCR; TCRdb has only the in-frame clones, and not every one. The sample has some 17,000 clones, over 80% seen once; the top ten hold around a third. The sample consisted of CD4+ or CD8+ T cells sorted from blood, taken in a trial of the OX40 agonist ivuxolimab. The source is an adult with an advanced solid tumor such as melanoma, head and neck, liver or kidney cancer. CDR3s include the opening cysteine and the closing phenylalanine or tryptophan. A D gene is named only where the DNA matches it firmly. Clone size, where shown, is once, few, many, or a class for clones that have expanded.

>14|TRBV28|TRBJ1-2|-|TRBD1
TGTGCCAGCAGTTTACTGACAGGGGCGGTTGGCTACACCTTC
CASSLLTGAVGYTF
>16|TRBV4-3|TRBJ2-1|-|TRBD2
TGCGCCAGCAGCCAAGAGGTAGCGGGGTCCTACAATGAGCAGTTCTTC
CASSQEVAGSYNEQFF
>14|TRBV7-9|TRBJ1-1|-|-
TGTGCCAGCAGCTATCACAGGGATAACACTGAAGCTTTCTTT
CASSYHRDNTEAFF
>14|TRBV4-3|TRBJ2-4|-|TRBD1
TGCGCCAGCAGCCCAGGGACAGGACCAAACATTCAGTACTTC
CASSPGTGPNIQYF
>15|TRBV7-9|TRBJ2-1|-|TRBD2
TGTGCCAGCAGCTTAGGTAGCGGGGGCGGGAATGAGCAGTTCTTC
CASSLGSGGGNEQFF
>17|TRBV19|TRBJ1-1|-|-
TGTGCCAGTAGTATAGGCCGACGGATAGATGAGGACACTGAAGCTTTCTTT
CASSIGRRIDEDTEAFF
>13|TRBV30|TRBJ2-7|once|-
TGTGCCTGGAGTGTAGTTGCGGCTTACGAGCAGTACTTC
CAWSVVAAYEQYF
>14|TRBV4-1|TRBJ2-7|-|-
TGCGCCAGCAGCCAAGATATAGGCAGCCCCGAGCAGTACTTC
CASSQDIGSPEQYF
>16|TRBV27|TRBJ2-7|-|TRBD2
TGTGCCAGCACCTCAATCAGCCCTAGCGGGAGGTACGAGCAGTACTTC
CASTSISPSGRYEQYF
>14|TRBV5-6|TRBJ2-7|once|-
TGTGCCAGCAGCTTGGGGGGAGATTTCTACGAGCAGTACTTC
CASSLGGDFYEQYF
>13|TRBV15|TRBJ2-1|-|-
TGTGCCACCAGCAGAACTCGACACTTTGAGCAGTTCTTC
CATSRTRHFEQFF
>14|TRBV13|TRBJ2-1|-|-
TGTGCCAGCAGCCTGGGCTCCTCCTACAATGAGCAGTTCTTC
CASSLGSSYNEQFF
>15|TRBV27|TRBJ2-7|-|TRBD1
TGTGCCAGCAGTCCCACCGGGACAGGGACCTACGAGCAGTACTTC
CASSPTGTGTYEQYF
>16|TRBV27|TRBJ1-4|-|-
TGTGCCAGCAGTGTAACGACAGCAGCAACTAATGAAAAACTGTTTTTT
CASSVTTAATNEKLFF
>15|TRBV28|TRBJ1-5|-|-
TGTGCCAGCAGTAGACACGGGGAGAGCAATCAGCCCCAGCATTTT
CASSRHGESNQPQHF
>13|TRBV5-4|TRBJ1-2|-|-
TGTGCCAGCAGCTTGGAACTGAGCTATGGCTACACCTTC
CASSLELSYGYTF
>16|TRBV12-2|TRBJ1-1|-|-
TGTGCAAGTCGCTTCCCCACCGACAGGGGGAACACTGAAGCTTTCTTT
CASRFPTDRGNTEAFF
>13|TRBV4-1|TRBJ2-1|-|-
TGCGCCAGCAGCCAAGAGGCACAAGTCGAGCAGTTCTTC
CASSQEAQVEQFF
>16|TRBV30|TRBJ2-7|once|TRBD1
TGTGCCTGGAGTGTTTTTTCGGGACAGAACTCCTACGAGCAGTACTTC
CAWSVFSGQNSYEQYF
>13|TRBV5-6|TRBJ2-7|-|TRBD1
TGTGCCAGCAGCTTTTCGCAGGGGGCCGAGCAGTACTTC
CASSFSQGAEQYF
>13|TRBV7-3|TRBJ2-3|-|-
TGTGCCAGCAGGGACGGAGGCACAGATACGCAGTATTTT
CASRDGGTDTQYF
>14|TRBV10-2|TRBJ1-2|-|-
TGCGCCAGCAGTGAAGGTTTGCTCAACTATGGCTACACCTTC
CASSEGLLNYGYTF
>12|TRBV4-1|TRBJ2-1|-|-
TGCGCCAGCAGCCAAGGAGCGGATGAGCAGTTCTTC
CASSQGADEQFF
>13|TRBV27|TRBJ2-7|-|TRBD1
TGTGCCAGCAGCCAGGACAGGGGTCGCGAGCAGTACTTC
CASSQDRGREQYF